This is a list of T cell receptor beta chains from one sample in a study of CD8 T cells in ankylosing spondylitis. TCRdb recomputed calls from the 5' RACE reads with MiXCR, one row per CDR3 protein. The sample consists of about 220,000 distinct CDR3 sequences, about 10% of them appearing once. Specimen: blood, either unsorted or a sorted T cell fraction (not recorded which). The source of these receptors is a male donor with ankylosing spondylitis or in good health (not recorded which). Each CDR3 is given with its conserved first and last residue. Fields, in order: CDR3 length, D gene, J gene, V gene, clone size, CDR3 protein, CDR3 DNA. A D gene is named only where the DNA matches it firmly. The listing skips clone size in some rows; elsewhere it reads once, few, many or a size class.

14 | NA | TRBJ1-3 | TRBV2 | NA | CASSEGFSGNTIYF | TGTGCCAGCAGTGAGGGGTTCTCTGGAAACACCATATATTTT
16 | TRBD2 | TRBJ2-2 | TRBV5-1 | NA | CASRRGTNAPAGELFF | TGCGCCAGCAGACGGGGGACTAACGCCCCAGCCGGGGAGCTGTTTTTT
17 | TRBD1 | TRBJ2-2 | TRBV15 | NA | CATSRAGGTGNTGELFF | TGTGCCACCAGCAGAGCTGGGGGGACAGGGAACACCGGGGAGCTGTTTTTT
16 | NA | TRBJ1-3 | TRBV12-3/TRBV12-4 | few | CASSLVTGSSGNTIYF | TGTGCCAGCAGTTTAGTCACGGGAAGCTCTGGAAACACCATATATTTT
15 | TRBD1 | TRBJ2-5 | TRBV27 | many | CASRPGQKFQETQYF | TGTGCCAGCCGACCGGGACAGAAGTTCCAAGAGACCCAGTACTTC
16 | TRBD2 | TRBJ2-5 | TRBV5-8 | many | CASSQFGGANQETQYF | TGTGCCAGCAGCCAATTCGGGGGGGCCAACCAAGAGACCCAGTACTTC
15 | NA | TRBJ1-2 | TRBV24-1 | NA | CATSDFGTSEDGYTF | TGTGCCACCAGTGATTTCGGCACCTCAGAAGATGGCTACACCTTC
13 | NA | TRBJ1-1 | TRBV5-1 | medium-sized | CASSLATNTEAFF | TGCGCCAGCAGCTTAGCGACGAACACTGAAGCTTTCTTT
15 | TRBD1 | TRBJ1-2 | TRBV5-1 | many | CASSLDGTGTYGYTF | TGCGCCAGCAGCTTGGACGGGACAGGCACTTATGGCTACACCTTC
13 | NA | TRBJ2-7 | TRBV7-3 | NA | CASSLSMDHEQYF | TGTGCCAGCAGCTTAAGTATGGACCACGAGCAGTACTTC
17 | TRBD1 | TRBJ1-4 | TRBV6-1 | NA | CASSSGTGPLINEKLFF | TGTGCCAGCAGCTCCGGGACAGGGCCTCTTATCAATGAAAAACTGTTTTTT
16 | NA | TRBJ1-2 | TRBV28 | NA | CASSLPRVSMAYGYTF | TGTGCCAGCAGTTTACCAAGAGTCTCCATGGCCTATGGCTACACCTTC
17 | NA | TRBJ2-2 | TRBV15 | many | CATSRGSISTNTGELFF | TGTGCCACCAGCAGAGGCAGCATTTCAACCAACACCGGGGAGCTGTTTTTT
13 | TRBD1 | TRBJ2-5 | TRBV5-1 | many | CASRTGDQETQYF | TGCGCCAGCAGAACAGGGGACCAAGAGACCCAGTACTTC
14 | NA | TRBJ1-5 | TRBV5-1 | many | CASSLAPGEQPQHF | TGCGCCAGCAGCTTGGCGCCAGGGGAACAGCCCCAGCATTTT
16 | NA | TRBJ1-6 | TRBV7-8 | NA | CASSPRTWTYNSPLHF | TGTGCCAGCAGCCCCCGGACATGGACCTATAATTCACCCCTCCACTTT
15 | NA | TRBJ1-3 | TRBV4-1 | NA | CASSWDRSSGNTIYF | TGCGCCAGCAGCTGGGACCGAAGCTCTGGAAACACCATATATTTT
14 | NA | TRBJ2-3 | TRBV7-9 | many | CASSFDISTDTQYF | TGTGCCAGCAGCTTTGACATAAGCACAGATACGCAGTATTTT
14 | NA | TRBJ2-5 | TRBV2 | few | CASRGVPGVETQYF | TGTGCCAGCAGGGGCGTACCCGGGGTAGAGACCCAGTACTTC
17 | TRBD2 | TRBJ2-5 | TRBV5-1 | NA | CASRPGLAGGLQETQYF | TGCGCCAGCAGACCGGGACTAGCGGGGGGGCTTCAAGAGACCCAGTACTTC
15 | TRBD2 | TRBJ2-1 | TRBV3-1 | many | CASSPVAGESNEQFF | TGTGCCAGCAGCCCCGTAGCGGGGGAATCCAATGAGCAGTTCTTC
16 | TRBD1 | TRBJ1-5 | TRBV12-3/TRBV12-4 | many | CASSPGQGRSNQPQHF | TGTGCCAGCAGTCCGGGACAGGGGAGAAGCAATCAGCCCCAGCATTTT
14 | NA | TRBJ1-1 | TRBV7-3 | NA | CASSSSPVNTEAFF | TGTGCCAGCAGCTCCTCACCAGTAAACACTGAAGCTTTCTTT
16 | TRBD1 | TRBJ1-2 | TRBV20-1 | few | CSARLLTSQGAHGYTF | TGCAGTGCTAGACTCCTTACAAGTCAGGGGGCACATGGCTACACCTTC